This TCR beta chain was documented in a study of shared clonotypes between healthy human individuals. Only one count was recorded for this clone. Cells designated naive CD8 were CD45RO-negative and were positively selected for CCR7, with terminally differentiated effector memory CD45RA+ cells excluded. Those who donated, Caucasian adults without exception, all lived in Nashville, Tennessee. Deep level was the assay's run setting. Data came from immunoSEQ multiplex PCR; TCRdb stores just in-frame clones and leaves some out. The sample includes some 2,100,000 clones, roughly 91% of them seen just once. This CDR3 comprises 13 residues. The germline CDR1 and CDR2 sequences are MDHEN and SYDVKM. With V trimmed by 5 bases and J by 15 bases, 11 bases remained unmatched.

The clonotype comes from a young man in good health. Some clones in this sample may be carry-over from other donors' samples. V is TRBV28 and J is TRBJ1-5, with 9 bases matching TRBD1. The sequenced sample consisted of naive CD8+ T cells from PBMCs. CDR3 DNA: TGTGCCAGCAGTACAGACAGGGGGTCAAGTGTGCATTTT. Protein sequence: CASSTDRGSSVHF. Combining the CDR3 with reference TRBV28 and TRBJ1-5 gives the whole variable domain DVKVTQSSRYLVKRTGEKVFLECVQDMDHENMFWYRQDPGLGLRLIYFSYDVKMKEKGDIPEGYSVSREKKERFSLILESASTNQTSMYLCASSTDRGSSVHFGDGTRLSIL.